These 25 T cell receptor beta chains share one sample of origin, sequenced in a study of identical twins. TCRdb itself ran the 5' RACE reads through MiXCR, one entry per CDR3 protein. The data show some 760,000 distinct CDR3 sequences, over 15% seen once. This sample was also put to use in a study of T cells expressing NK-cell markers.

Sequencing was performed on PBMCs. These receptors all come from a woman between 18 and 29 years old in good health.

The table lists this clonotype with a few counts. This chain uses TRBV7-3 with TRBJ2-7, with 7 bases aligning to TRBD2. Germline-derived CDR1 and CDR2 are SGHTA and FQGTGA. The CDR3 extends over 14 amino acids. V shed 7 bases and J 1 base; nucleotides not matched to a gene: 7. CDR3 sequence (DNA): TGTGCCAGCATCGGGAGGAGGGAATCCTACGAGCAGTACTTC. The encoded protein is CASIGRRESYEQYF.

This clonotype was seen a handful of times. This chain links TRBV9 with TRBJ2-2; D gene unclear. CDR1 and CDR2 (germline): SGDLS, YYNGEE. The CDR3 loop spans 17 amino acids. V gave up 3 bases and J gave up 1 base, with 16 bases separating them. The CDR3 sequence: CASSGLSSTENTGELFF. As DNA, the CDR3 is TGTGCCAGCAGCGGACTTTCGAGTACCGAGAACACCGGGGAGCTGTTTTTT.

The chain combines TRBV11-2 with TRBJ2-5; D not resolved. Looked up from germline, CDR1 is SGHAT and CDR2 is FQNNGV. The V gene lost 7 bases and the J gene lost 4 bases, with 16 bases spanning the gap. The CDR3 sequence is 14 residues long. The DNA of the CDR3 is TGTGCCAGCACCACCTCGGCGATGGGAGAGACCCAGTACTTC. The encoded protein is CASTTSAMGETQYF. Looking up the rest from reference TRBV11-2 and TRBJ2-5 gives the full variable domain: EAGVAQSPRYKIIEKRQSVAFWCNPISGHATLYWYQQILGQGPKLLIQFQNNGVVDDSQLPKDRFSAERLKGVDSTLKIQPAKLEDSAVYLCASTTSAMGETQYFGPGTRLLVL.

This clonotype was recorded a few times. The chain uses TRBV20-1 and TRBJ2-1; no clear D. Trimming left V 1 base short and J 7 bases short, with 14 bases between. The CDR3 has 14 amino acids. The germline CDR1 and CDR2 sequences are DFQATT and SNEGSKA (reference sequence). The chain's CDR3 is CSARGTIGRNEQFF. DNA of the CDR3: TGCAGTGCTAGAGGGACCATTGGTAGGAATGAGCAGTTCTTC.

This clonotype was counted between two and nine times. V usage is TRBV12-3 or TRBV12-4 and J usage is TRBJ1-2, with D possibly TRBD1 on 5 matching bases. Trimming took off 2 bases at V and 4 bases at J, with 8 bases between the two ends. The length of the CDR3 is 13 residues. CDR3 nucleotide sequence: TGTGCCAGCAGTTTAATTCAGGGCTATGGCTACACCTTC. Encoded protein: CASSLIQGYGYTF.

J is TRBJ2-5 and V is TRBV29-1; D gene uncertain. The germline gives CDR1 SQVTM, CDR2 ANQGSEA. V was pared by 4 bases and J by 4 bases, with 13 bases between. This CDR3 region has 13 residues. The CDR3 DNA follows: TGCAGCGTTGGTGGGTTAGCACGAGAGACCCAGTACTTC. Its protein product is CSVGGLARETQYF.

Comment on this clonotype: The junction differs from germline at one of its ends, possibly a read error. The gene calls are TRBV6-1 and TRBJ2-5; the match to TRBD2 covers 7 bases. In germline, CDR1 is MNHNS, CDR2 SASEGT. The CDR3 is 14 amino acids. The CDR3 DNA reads TGTGCCAGCAATGAACTAGCGACCAAAGAGACCCAGTACTTC. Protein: CASNELATKETQYF.

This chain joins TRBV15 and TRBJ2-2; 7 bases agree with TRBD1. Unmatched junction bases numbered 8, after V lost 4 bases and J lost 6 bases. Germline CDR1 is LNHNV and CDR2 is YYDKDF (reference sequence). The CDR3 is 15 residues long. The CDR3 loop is CATSIRTGSSGELFF. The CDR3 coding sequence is TGTGCCACCAGCATCCGGACAGGATCTTCCGGGGAGCTGTTTTTT.

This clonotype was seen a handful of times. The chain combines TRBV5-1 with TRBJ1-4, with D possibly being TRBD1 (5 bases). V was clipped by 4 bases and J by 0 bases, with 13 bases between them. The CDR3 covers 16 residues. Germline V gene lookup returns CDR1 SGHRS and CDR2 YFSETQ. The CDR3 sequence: CASSLGVTATNEKLFF. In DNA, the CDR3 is TGCGCCAGCAGCCTAGGGGTGACCGCAACTAATGAAAAACTGTTTTTT.

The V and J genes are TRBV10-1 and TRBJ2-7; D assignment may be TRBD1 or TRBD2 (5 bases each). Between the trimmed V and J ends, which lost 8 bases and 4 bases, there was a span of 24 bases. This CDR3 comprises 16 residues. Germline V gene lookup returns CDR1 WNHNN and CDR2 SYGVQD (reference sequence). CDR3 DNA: TGCGCCAGCGCGAATCCCAGCCGGGACGGTCGTTACGAGCAGTACTTC. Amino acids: CASANPSRDGRYEQYF.

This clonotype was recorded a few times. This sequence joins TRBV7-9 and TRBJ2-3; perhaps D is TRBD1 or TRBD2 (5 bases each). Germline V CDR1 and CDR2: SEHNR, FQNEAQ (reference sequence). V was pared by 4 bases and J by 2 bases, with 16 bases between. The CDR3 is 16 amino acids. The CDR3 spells CASSSFSGTNTDTQYF. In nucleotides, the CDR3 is TGTGCCAGCAGCTCCTTCTCCGGGACCAACACAGATACGCAGTATTTT.

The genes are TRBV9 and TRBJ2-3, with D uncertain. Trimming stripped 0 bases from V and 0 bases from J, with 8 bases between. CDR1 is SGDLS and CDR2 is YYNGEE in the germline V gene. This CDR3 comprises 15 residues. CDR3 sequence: CASSVARVSTDTQYF. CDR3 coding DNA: TGTGCCAGCAGCGTAGCTAGGGTGAGCACAGATACGCAGTATTTT.

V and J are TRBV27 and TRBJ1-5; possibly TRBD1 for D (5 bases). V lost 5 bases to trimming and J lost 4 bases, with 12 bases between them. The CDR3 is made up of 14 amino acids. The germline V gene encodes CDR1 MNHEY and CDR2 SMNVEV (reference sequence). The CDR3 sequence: CASSATTENQPQHF. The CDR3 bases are TGTGCCAGCAGTGCAACGACAGAGAATCAGCCCCAGCATTTT.

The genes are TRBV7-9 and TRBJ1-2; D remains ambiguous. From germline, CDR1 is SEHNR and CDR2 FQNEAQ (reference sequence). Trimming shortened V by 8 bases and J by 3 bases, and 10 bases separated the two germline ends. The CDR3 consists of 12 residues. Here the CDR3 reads CASHRADYGYTF. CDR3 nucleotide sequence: TGTGCCAGCCACAGAGCCGACTATGGCTACACCTTC.

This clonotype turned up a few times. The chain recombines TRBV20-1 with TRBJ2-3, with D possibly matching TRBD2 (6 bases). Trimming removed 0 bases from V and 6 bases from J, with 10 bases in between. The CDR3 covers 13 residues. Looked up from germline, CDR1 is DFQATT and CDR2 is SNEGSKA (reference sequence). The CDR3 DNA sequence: TGCAGTGCTAGAGACCCGGGAGTGGATACGCAGTATTTT. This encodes CSARDPGVDTQYF.

DNA for the CDR3: TGCGCCAGCAGCTTTATAGCGGGTAGCACAGATACGCAGTATTTT. Protein product: CASSFIAGSTDTQYF. The chain links TRBV5-1 to TRBJ2-3, with TRBD2 matching 7 bases. With 2 bases clipped from V and 0 bases from J, the junction kept 3 bases outside the gene matches. Per germline, CDR1 SGHRS and CDR2 YFSETQ. This CDR3 contains 15 residues.

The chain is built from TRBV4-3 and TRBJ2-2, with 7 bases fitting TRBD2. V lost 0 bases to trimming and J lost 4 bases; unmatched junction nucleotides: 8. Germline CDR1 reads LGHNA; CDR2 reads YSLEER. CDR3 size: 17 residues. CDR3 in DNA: TGCGCCAGCAGCCAAGATTTTGGCGGGAGAGGCACCGGGGAGCTGTTTTTT. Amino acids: CASSQDFGGRGTGELFF.

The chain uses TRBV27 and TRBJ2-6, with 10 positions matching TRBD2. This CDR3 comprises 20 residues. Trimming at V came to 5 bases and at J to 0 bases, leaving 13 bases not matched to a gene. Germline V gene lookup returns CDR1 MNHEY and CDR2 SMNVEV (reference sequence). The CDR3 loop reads CASSPTLLAGVFSGANVLTF. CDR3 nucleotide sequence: TGTGCCAGCAGTCCCACCCTTCTAGCGGGAGTGTTCTCTGGGGCCAACGTCCTGACTTTC.

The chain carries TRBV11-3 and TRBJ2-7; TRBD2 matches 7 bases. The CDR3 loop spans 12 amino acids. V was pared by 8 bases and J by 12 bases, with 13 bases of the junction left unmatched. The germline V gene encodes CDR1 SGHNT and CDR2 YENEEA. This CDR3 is CASSRGYFGPYF. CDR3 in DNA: TGTGCCAGCTCGCGGGGGTATTTCGGGCCGTACTTC.

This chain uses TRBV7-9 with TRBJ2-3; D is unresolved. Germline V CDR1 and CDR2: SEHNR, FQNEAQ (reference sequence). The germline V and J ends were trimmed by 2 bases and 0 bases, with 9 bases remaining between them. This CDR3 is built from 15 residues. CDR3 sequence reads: CASSLIYSSTDTQYF. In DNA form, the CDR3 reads TGTGCCAGCAGCTTAATATATTCTAGCACAGATACGCAGTATTTT.

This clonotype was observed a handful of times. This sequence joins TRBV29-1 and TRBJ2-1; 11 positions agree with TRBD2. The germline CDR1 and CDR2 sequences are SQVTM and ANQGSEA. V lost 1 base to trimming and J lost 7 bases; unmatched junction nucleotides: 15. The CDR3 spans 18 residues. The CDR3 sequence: CSVEGGGSSGRPFNEQFF. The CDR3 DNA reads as TGCAGCGTTGAAGGGGGGGGGTCTAGCGGGAGGCCTTTTAATGAGCAGTTCTTC.

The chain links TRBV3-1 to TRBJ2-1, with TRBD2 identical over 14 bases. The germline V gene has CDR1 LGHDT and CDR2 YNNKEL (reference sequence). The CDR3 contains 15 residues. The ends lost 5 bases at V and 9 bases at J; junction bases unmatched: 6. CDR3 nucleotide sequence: TGTGCCAGCAGCGGCGGGACTAGCGGGAGTAGTGAGCAGTTCTTC. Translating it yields CASSGGTSGSSEQFF.

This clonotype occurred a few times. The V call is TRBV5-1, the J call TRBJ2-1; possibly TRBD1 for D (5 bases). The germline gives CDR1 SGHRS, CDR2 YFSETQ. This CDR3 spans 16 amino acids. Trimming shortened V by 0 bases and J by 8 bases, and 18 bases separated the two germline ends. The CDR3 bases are TGCGCCAGCAGCTTGGTGAGTGGACACCCGAAGGATGAGCAGTTCTTC. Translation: CASSLVSGHPKDEQFF.

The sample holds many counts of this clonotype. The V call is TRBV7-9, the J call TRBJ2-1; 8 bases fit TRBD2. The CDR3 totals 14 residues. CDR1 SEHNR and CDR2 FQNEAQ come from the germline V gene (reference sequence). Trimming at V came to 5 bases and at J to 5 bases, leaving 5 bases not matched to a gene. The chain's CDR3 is CASSLLADHNEQFF. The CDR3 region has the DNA TGTGCCAGCAGCCTACTAGCGGATCACAATGAGCAGTTCTTC.

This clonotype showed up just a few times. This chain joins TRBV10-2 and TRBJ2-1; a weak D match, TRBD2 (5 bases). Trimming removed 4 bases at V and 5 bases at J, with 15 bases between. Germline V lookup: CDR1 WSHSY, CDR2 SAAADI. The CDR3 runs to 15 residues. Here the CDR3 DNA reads TGCGCCAGCAGTGGGACTTCATCACTGGACAATGAGCAGTTCTTC. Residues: CASSGTSSLDNEQFF.